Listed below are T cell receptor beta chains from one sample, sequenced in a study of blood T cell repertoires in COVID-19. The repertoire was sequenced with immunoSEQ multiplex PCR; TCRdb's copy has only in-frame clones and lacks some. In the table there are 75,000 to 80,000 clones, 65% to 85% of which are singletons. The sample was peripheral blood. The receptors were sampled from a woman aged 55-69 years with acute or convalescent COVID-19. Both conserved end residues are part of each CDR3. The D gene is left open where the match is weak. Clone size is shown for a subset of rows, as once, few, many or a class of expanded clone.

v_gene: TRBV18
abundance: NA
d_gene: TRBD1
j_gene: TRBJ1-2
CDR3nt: TGTGCCAGCTCCACCGGACAGGGAACTGATGGCTACACCTTC
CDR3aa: CASSTGQGTDGYTF

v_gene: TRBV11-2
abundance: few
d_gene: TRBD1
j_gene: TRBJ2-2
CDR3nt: TGTGCCAGCTGCGGATATAGAAGACAGGGGTATACCGGGGAGCTGTTTTTT
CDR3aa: CASCGYRRQGYTGELFF

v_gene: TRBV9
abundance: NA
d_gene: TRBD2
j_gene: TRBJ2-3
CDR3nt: TGTGCCAGCAGCGTAGCTAGCGGGGGGGCCGGAGATACGCAGTATTTT
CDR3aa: CASSVASGGAGDTQYF

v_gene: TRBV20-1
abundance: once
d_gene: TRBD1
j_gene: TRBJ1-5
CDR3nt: TGCAGTGCTAGTGGGCCTAGACAGGGGTATAGCAATCAGCCCCAGCATTTT
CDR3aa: CSASGPRQGYSNQPQHF

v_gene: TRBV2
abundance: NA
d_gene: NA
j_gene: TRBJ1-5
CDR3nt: TGTGCCAGCAGACGGGACAAGCCCGCCGGCAATCAGCCCCAGCATTTT
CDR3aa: CASRRDKPAGNQPQHF

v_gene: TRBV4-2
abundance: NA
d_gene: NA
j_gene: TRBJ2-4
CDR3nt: TGTGCCAGCAGCCAAGATCCGGGCGGGGCGGGAAACATTCAGTACTTC
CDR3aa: CASSQDPGGAGNIQYF

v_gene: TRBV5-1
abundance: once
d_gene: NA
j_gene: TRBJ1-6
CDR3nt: TGCGCCAGCACTCCCGAGGCAGGGTATAATTCACCCCTCCACTTT
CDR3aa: CASTPEAGYNSPLHF

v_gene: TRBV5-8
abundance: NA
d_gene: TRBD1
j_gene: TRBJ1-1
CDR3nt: TGTGCCAGCAGCCGCAACCCGGGACAGACCAACACTGAAGCTTTCTTT
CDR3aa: CASSRNPGQTNTEAFF

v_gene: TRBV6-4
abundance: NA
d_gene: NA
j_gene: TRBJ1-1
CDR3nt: TGTGCCAGCAGTGCCCTCCCCGACAGTGAAGCTTTCTTT
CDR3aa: CASSALPDSEAFF

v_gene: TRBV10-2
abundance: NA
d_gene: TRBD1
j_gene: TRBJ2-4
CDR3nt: TGCGCCAGCAGTGAGGACAGGGTAGCCAAAAACATTCAGTACTTC
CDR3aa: CASSEDRVAKNIQYF

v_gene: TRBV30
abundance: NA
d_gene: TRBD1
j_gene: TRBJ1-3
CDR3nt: TGTGCCTGGAGGGACAGGGGTGTCTCTGGAAACACCATATATTTT
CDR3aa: CAWRDRGVSGNTIYF

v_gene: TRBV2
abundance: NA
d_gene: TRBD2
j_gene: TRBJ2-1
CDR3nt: TGTGCCAGCAGTGTCCTAGCGGGGGGCAATGAGCAGTTCTTC
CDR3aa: CASSVLAGGNEQFF

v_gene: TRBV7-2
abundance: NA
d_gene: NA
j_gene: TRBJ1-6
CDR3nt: TGTGCCAGCAGCTTAGAGTGGGGGGGTAATTCACCCCTCCACTTT
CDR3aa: CASSLEWGGNSPLHF

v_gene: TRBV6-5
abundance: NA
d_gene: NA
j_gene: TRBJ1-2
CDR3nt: TGTGCCAGCACCAATCGGGGGTTTGATGGCTACACCTTC
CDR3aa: CASTNRGFDGYTF

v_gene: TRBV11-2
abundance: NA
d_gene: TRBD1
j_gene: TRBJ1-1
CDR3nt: TGTGCCAGCAGCCGAACGGGACAGGGTATCACTGAAGCTTTCTTT
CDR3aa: CASSRTGQGITEAFF

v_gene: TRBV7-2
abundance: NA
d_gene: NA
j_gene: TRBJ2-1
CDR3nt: TGTGCCACCATATCTCCTCGCGGCAGCTCCTACAATGAGCAGTTCTTC
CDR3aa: CATISPRGSSYNEQFF

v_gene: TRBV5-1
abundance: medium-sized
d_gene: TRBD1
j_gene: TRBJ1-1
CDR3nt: TGCGCCAGCAGCTTTCCGGGACAGGGGAACACTGAAGCTTTCTTT
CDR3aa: CASSFPGQGNTEAFF

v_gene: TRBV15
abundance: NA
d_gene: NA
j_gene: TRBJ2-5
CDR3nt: TGTGCCACCAGCAGAGACCAGGAGACCCAGTACTTC
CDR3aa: CATSRDQETQYF

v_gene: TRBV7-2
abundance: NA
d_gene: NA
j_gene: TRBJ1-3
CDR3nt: TGTGCCAGCAGCTTAGTAGGGGGCTCTGGAAACACCATATATTTT
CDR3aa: CASSLVGGSGNTIYF

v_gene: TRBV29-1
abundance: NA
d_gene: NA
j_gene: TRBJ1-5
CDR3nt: TGCAGCGTTCTTGCCTCCCGCGCAGGGGAGCAGCATTTT
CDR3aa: CSVLASRAGEQHF

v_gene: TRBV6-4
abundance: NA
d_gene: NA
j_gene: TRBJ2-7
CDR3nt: TGTTCCTATGGAGGCAGATCCTACGAGCAGTACTTC
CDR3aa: CSYGGRSYEQYF

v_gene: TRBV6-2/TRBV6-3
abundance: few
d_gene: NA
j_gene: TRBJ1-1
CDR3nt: TGTGCCAGCAGTTACATGCCCAGTGAAGCTTTCTTT
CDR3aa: CASSYMPSEAFF

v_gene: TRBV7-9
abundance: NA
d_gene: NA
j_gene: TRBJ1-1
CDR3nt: TGTGCCAGCACTAGGAACACTGAAGCTTTCTTT
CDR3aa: CASTRNTEAFF

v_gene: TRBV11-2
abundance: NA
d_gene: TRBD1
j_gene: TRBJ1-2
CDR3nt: TGTGCCAGCAGCTCAATTGCGGGACAGGGGTCATATGGCTACACCTTC
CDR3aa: CASSSIAGQGSYGYTF

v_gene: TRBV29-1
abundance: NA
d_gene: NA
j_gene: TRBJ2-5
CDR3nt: TGCAGCGCCCGTCGGGAGACCCAGTACTTC
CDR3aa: CSARRETQYF

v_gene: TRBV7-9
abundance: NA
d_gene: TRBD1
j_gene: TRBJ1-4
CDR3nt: TGTGCCAGCAGCTTGGGGCAGGGGGCTAATGAAAAACTGTTTTTT
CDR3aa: CASSLGQGANEKLFF

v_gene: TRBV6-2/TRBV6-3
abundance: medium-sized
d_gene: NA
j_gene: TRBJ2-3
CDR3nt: TGTGCCAGCAGTACAGGTTTGGCGCAGTATTTT
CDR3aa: CASSTGLAQYF

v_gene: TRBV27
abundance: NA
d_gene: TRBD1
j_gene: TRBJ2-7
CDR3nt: TGTGCCAGCGCCGGACAGGTGAGCTCCTACGAGCAGTACTTC
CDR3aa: CASAGQVSSYEQYF

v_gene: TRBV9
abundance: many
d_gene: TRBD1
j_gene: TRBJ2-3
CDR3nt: TGTGCCAGCAGCGTTGAATTACAGGGGGCGACAGATACGCAGTATTTT
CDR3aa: CASSVELQGATDTQYF

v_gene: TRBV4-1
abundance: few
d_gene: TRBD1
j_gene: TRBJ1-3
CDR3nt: TGCGCCAGCAGCGCTACAGGGGGCTCAGGAGGAAACACCATATATTTT
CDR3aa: CASSATGGSGGNTIYF

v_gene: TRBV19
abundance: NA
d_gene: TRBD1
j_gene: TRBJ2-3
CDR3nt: TGTGCCAGTAGTACGACAGGGACAGATACGCAGTATTTT
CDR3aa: CASSTTGTDTQYF

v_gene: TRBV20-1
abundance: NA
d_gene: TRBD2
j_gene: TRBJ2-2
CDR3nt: TGCAGTGCTAGTCGAGGACTAGCCGGCGGGGAGCTGTTTTTT
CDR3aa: CSASRGLAGGELFF

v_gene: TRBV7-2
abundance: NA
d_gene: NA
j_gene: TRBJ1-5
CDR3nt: TGTGCCAGCAGCTCCGCGGAGAGCAATCAGCCCCAGCATTTT
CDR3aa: CASSSAESNQPQHF